Following are 5 T cell receptor beta chains from one sample sequenced in a study of cytomegalovirus exposure and HLA in healthy donors (dated by TCRdb to about 2017). Libraries came from the immunoSEQ multiplex PCR assay. For the multiplex PCR, a mixture combining 60 forward primers for TCR Vbeta segments and 13 reverse primers for TCR Jbeta segments was used. Imported from immuneACCESS, the table was reduced by TCRdb to in-frame sequences with V and J called. These copies leave out some clones; in studies compared against another copy, an unresolved V gene accounts for under half, and the cause of the remainder is not known. This sample has 35,000 to 55,000 clones in its table, and roughly 63% of those were observed once. About 12% of the sample comes from the top ten. Sequencing was carried out using PBMCs. The receptor set was obtained from a man between 60 and 70 years old in good health and CMV-seropositive.

This clone was detected only once. CDR3 bases: TGTGCCAGCAGCCCCGCTGGCTCCGAGCAGTACTTC. Its translation: CASSPAGSEQYF. V usage is TRBV7-2 and J usage is TRBJ2-7, with unresolved D. Trimming removed 5 bases from V and 6 bases from J, with 11 bases in between. Germline assignment: CDR1 SGHTA and CDR2 FQGNSA. The CDR3 spans 12 residues.

The chain links TRBV29-1 to TRBJ2-7; TRBD1 matches 7 bases. The CDR3 contains 12 residues. CDR1 and CDR2 from the germline V gene are SQVTM and ANQGSEA. With V trimmed by 7 bases and J by 2 bases, 5 bases remained unmatched. The CDR3 sequence is CSARQGTYEQYF. The CDR3 region has the DNA TGCAGCGCCCGACAGGGAACCTACGAGCAGTACTTC.

The CDR3: CASSLWAERSYEQYF. CDR3 sequence (DNA): TGTGCCAGCAGTTTATGGGCGGAAAGAAGCTACGAGCAGTACTTC. The rearrangement uses TRBV28 and TRBJ2-7, with no clear D. CDR3 length: 15 residues. V gave up 0 bases and J gave up 3 bases, with 12 bases separating them. The germline gives CDR1 MDHEN, CDR2 SYDVKM.

The J gene is TRBJ1-1, the V gene TRBV7-9, with a tentative D call TRBD1 (6 bases). V gave up 5 bases and J gave up 4 bases, with 17 bases separating them. Germline values: CDR1 SEHNR, CDR2 FQNEAQ (reference sequence). CDR3 length: 15 residues. CDR3 in amino acids: CASSTIQGLSTEAFF. For the CDR3, the DNA is TGTGCCAGCAGCACCATACAGGGACTAAGCACTGAAGCTTTCTTT. The variable domain in full, with the rest retrieved from reference TRBV7-9 and TRBJ1-1, is DTGVSQNPRHKITKRGQNVTFRCDPISEHNRLYWYRQTLGQGPEFLTYFQNEAQLEKSRLLSDRFSAERPKGSFSTLEIQRTEQGDSAMYLCASSTIQGLSTEAFFGQGTRLTVV.

This clone was found a few times. The chain combines TRBV13 with TRBJ2-7, with a weak D call TRBD2 (5 bases). The CDR3 totals 16 residues. Germline-derived CDR1 and CDR2 are PRHDT and FYEKMQ (reference sequence). The V gene lost 4 bases and the J gene lost 4 bases, with 20 bases spanning the gap. CDR3 coding DNA: TGTGCCAGCAGCTCGTCCTTGTGGGAGAGACGGTACGAGCAGTACTTC. It specifies CASSSSLWERRYEQYF. The full variable domain, completed using reference TRBV13 and TRBJ2-7, is AAGVIQSPRHLIKEKRETATLKCYPIPRHDTVYWYQQGPGQDPQFLISFYEKMQSDKGSIPDRFSAQQFSDYHSELNMSSLELGDSALYFCASSSSLWERRYEQYFGPGTRLTVT.